The clone carrying this TCR beta chain was seen at least ten times. V was shortened by 4 bases and J by 6 bases, with 10 bases between the two germline ends. Germline lookup yields CDR1 SEHNR and CDR2 FQNEAQ (reference sequence). The CDR3 sequence is 13 residues long. The data were obtained in a study of breast tumors, draining lymph nodes, adjacent tissues. TCRdb reprocessed the multiplex PCR reads with MiXCR, giving one entry per CDR3 protein. Altogether fewer than 90,000 distinct CDR3 sequences are present, about 27% being singletons, with the ten largest covering over 8%. Breast cancer patients provided tissue from their axillary draining lymph nodes.

V and J are TRBV7-9 and TRBJ1-5; D unclear. Sequencing was done on a sample of axillary lymph node tissue. The TCR was taken from a female donor with breast cancer. Some clones in this sample may be carry-over from other donors' samples. The CDR3 DNA sequence: TGTGCCAGCAGCTCGGAGGGAGTTCAGCCCCAGCATTTT. It yields the protein CASSSEGVQPQHF. The entire variable domain, with the rest obtained from reference TRBV7-9 and TRBJ1-5, is as follows: DTGVSQNPRHKITKRGQNVTFRCDPISEHNRLYWYRQTLGQGPEFLTYFQNEAQLEKSRLLSDRFSAERPKGSFSTLEIQRTEQGDSAMYLCASSSEGVQPQHFGDGTRLSIL.